This note documents a single T cell receptor beta chain sequence. Its antigen specificity is not known. Per-nucleotide qualities are absent, and no much larger clonotype sits a single base away. The source of the sample is a study of blood T cell repertoires in COVID-19 (dated by TCRdb to the early 2020s). Notes on the research overall: Collaborator samples came from the United States, Italy and Spain and covered acute and convalescent phases of COVID-19. The dataset comprised deeply sampled blood TCRbeta repertoires from subjects exposed to, actively infected with, or recovered from COVID-19. Sample metadata almost always included a de-identified subject ID, COVID-19 status, age in years and sex. The samples were drawn from two sources: the first 160 participants of the ongoing ImmuneRACE study, and 1,000 to 1,500 subjects contributed by 6 global collaborators. The material from the prospective study consisted of cDNA or gDNA derived from T cells, B-cell-depleted T cells, or PBMCs. The repertoires were released in a freely available public database meant as a resource for research on the immune response to SARS-CoV-2. Where available, HLA class I and class II types were obtained from metadata supplied by the sample provider rather than from assay-based typing.

The collaborating institutions used their own protocols to collect whole blood in K2EDTA tubes. Collaborator samples were shipped for TCRbeta analysis as frozen whole blood, isolated PBMCs, or DNA extracted from either sample type. TCRbeta CDR3 regions were amplified from genomic DNA using the immunoSEQ Assay, a bias-controlled multiplex PCR. The paper's data handling went like this. The number of nucleated cells in each sample was estimated from the amplification of reference gene primers within the assay. To quantify the absolute abundance of each unique TCRbeta CDR3 rearrangement, sequence reads were collapsed and filtered. For each sample, productive Simpson clonality was calculated as the square root of Simpson's diversity index over productive rearrangements. TCRdb took this table from immuneACCESS and kept in-frame rearrangements with V and J called. Such tables lack part of the clones; where checked against another copy, unresolved V genes explain under half of the gap, and the rest is unexplained. Clone size and the V and J calls come from that table; the DNA yielded D and trimming. In all, the sample holds 85,000 to 95,000 clones, and about two thirds of those were seen once. 13% to 15% of the sample comes from the top ten.

V was cut back by 8 bases and J by 8 bases, leaving a gap of 14 bases between them. Per the germline V gene (reference sequence), LNHDA is the CDR1 and SQIVND is the CDR2. From its cysteine to its phenylalanine, the CDR3 spans 12 amino acids. Of all the DNA, just the CDR3 is kept, 36 bases in frame from base 1. General findings and caveats noted by the study authors: Clinical and demographic metadata were provided uncurated, with the amount varying by source and participant.

Sequencing was performed on peripheral blood. This TCR was sampled from an elderly woman with acute or convalescent COVID-19. Recombination linked TRBV19 to TRBJ2-3; matching of 5 bases hints at TRBD2 as the D gene. The CDR3 is CASSETAGTQYF. The bases are TGTGCCAGTTCCGAAACGGCGGGTACGCAGTATTTT.